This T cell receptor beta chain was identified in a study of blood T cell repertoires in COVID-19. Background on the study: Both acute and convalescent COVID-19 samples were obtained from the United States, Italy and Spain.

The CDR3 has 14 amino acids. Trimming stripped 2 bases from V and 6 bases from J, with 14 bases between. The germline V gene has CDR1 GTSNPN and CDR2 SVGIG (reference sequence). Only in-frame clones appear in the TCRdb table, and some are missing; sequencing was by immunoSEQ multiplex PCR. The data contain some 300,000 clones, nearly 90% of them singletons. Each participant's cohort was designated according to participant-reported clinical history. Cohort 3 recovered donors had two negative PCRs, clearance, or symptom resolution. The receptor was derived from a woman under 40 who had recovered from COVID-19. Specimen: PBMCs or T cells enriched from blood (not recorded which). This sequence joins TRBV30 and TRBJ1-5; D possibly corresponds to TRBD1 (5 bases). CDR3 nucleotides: TGTGCCTGGAGTTCCCTGACAGCGGGTCAGCCCCAGCATTTT. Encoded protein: CAWSSLTAGQPQHF.